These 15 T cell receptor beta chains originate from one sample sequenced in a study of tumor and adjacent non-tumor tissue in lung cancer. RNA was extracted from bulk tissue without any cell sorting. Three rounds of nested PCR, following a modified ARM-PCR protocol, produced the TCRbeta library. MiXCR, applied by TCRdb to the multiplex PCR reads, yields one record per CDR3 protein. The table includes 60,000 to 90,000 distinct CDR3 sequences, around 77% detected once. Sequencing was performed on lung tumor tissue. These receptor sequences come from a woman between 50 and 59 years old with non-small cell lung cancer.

CDR3 DNA sequence: TGTGCCAGCAGCGGACACGGCGGGGCCACTGAAGCTTTCTTT. Translated: CASSGHGGATEAFF. The rearrangement links TRBV12-3 or TRBV12-4 to TRBJ1-1; TRBD1 might be the D (5 bases). The V and J ends lost 6 bases and 4 bases respectively, with 15 bases between them. CDR3 size: 14 residues.

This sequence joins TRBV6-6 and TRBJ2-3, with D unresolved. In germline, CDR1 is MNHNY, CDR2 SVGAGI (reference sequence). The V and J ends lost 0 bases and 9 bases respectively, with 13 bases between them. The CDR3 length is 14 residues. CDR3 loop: CASSYSLSACTQYF. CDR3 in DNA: TGTGCCAGCAGTTACTCCCTCTCCGCCTGCACGCAGTATTTT.

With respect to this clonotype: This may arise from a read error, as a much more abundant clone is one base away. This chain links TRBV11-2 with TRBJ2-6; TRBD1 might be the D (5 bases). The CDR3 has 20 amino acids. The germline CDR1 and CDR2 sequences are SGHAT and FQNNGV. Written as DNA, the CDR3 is TGTGCCAGCAGCATAGGAGCCCGGGCAAACCATTTCTCTGGGGCCAAGGTCCTGACTTTC. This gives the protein CASSIGARANHFSGAKVLTF.

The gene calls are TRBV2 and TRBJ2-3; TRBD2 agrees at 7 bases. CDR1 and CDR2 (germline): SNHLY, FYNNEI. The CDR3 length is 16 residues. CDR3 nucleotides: TGTGTCCGCAGTGAAGGAGCTAGCGGCTACACAGATACGCAGTATTTT. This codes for CVRSEGASGYTDTQYF.

DNA of the CDR3: TGTGCCAGCAGTCCGCTACAGGGGCCTCAATTTAGGCAGTACTTC. The encoded protein is CASSPLQGPQFRQYF. This rearrangement joins TRBV6-5 to TRBJ2-7; TRBD1 agrees at 7 bases. CDR1 and CDR2 (germline): MNHEY, SVGAGI. CDR3 length equals 15 residues. The V segment lost 5 bases and the J segment 9 bases; nucleotides outside the gene matches: 16.

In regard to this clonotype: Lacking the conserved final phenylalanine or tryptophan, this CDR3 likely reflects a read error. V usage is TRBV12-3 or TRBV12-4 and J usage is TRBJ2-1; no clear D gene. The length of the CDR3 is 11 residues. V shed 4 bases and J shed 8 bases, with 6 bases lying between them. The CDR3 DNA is TGTGCCAGCAGTTCATCCCATGAGCAGTTCATC. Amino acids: CASSSSHEQFI.

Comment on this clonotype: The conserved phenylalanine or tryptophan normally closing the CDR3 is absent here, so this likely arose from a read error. DNA of the CDR3: TGTGCTAGCAGGCACGCCGCGGGGCGGGGGGGGGACAATGAGCAGTTCCTC. It yields the protein CASRHAAGRGGDNEQFL. V gene TRBV6-5 combines with J gene TRBJ2-1, with 9 bases fitting TRBD2. The CDR3 totals 17 residues. Germline-derived CDR1 and CDR2 are MNHEY and SVGAGI.

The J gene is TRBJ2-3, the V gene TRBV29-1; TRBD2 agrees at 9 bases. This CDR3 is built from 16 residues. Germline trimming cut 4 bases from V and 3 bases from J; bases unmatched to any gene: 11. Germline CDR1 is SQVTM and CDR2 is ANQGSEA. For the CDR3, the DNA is TGCAGCGTTGGTGGCGGGAGGGCCTTGAGGACAGATACGCAGTATTTT. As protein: CSVGGGRALRTDTQYF.

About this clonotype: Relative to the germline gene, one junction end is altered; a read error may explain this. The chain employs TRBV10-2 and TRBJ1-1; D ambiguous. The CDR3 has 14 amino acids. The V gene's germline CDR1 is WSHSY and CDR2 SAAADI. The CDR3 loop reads CASREARMNTEAFF. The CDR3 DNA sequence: TGCGCCAGCCGTGAGGCACGAATGAACACTGAAGCTTTCTTT.

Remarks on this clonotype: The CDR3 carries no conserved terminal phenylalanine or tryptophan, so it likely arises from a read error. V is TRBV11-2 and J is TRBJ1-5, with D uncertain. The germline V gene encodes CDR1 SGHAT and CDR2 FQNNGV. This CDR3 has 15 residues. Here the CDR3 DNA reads TGTGCCAGCAGCTTGGAGGGCCCTGGCAATCAACCCCAGCATTAT. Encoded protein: CASSLEGPGNQPQHY.

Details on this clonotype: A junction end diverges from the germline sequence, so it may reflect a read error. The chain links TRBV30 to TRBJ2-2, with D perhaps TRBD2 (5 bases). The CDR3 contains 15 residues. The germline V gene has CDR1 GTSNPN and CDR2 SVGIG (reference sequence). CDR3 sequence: CAWTVKSSDTGELFF. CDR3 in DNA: TGTGCCTGGACTGTAAAATCTTCCGACACCGGGGAGCTATTTTTT.

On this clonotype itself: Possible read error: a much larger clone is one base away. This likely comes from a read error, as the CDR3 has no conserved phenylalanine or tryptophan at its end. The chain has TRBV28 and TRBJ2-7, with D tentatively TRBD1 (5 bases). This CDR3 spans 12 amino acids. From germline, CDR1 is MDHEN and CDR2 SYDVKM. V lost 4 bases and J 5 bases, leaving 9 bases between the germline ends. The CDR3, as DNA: TGTGCCAGCAGTTCAGACAGAGACGAGCAGTACCTC. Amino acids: CASSSDRDEQYL.

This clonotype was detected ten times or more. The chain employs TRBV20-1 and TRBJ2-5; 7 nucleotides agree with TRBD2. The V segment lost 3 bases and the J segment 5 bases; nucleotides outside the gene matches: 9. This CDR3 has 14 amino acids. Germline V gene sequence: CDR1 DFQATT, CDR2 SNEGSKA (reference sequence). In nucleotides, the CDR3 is TGCAGTGCTAGGGCGGGAGACCCCGGGGAGACCCAGTACTTC. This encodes CSARAGDPGETQYF.

The CDR3 DNA follows: TGTGCCAGCGGCCCAGGGGGGCTTGCGCGAGTAGGTGAGCAGTTCTTC. This codes for CASGPGGLARVGEQFF. The V and J genes are TRBV11-2 and TRBJ2-1; a weak D match, TRBD1 (7 bases). The CDR3 extends over 16 amino acids. Per germline, CDR1 SGHAT and CDR2 FQNNGV. The germline V and J ends were trimmed by 8 bases and 9 bases, with 26 bases remaining between them.

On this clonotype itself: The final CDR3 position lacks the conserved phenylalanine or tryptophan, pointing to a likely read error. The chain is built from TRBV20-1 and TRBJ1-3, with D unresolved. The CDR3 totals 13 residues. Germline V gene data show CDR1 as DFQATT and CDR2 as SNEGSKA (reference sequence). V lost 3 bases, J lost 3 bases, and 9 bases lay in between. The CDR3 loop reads CSARGRSGNTIYS. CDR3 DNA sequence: TGCAGTGCTAGGGGCCGAAGTGGAAACACCATATATTCT.